This TCR beta chain was observed in a study of cytomegalovirus exposure and HLA in healthy donors. The PCR had 60 Vbeta and 13 Jbeta primers. Clones were sequenced by immunoSEQ multiplex PCR, and TCRdb holds only the in-frame ones, with some missing. Here the sample spans tens of thousands of clones, approximately 79% being singletons. This CDR3 contains 16 residues. Germline assignment: CDR1 SGHVS and CDR2 FQNEAQ. V lost 3 bases to trimming and J lost 3 bases; unmatched junction nucleotides: 9. In nominal health when sampled, donors likely had unrecorded immune exposures nonetheless. The clonotype originates from a young woman in good health and CMV-seropositive. The material sequenced was PBMCs. This rearrangement joins TRBV7-8 to TRBJ2-7, with 9 bases fitting TRBD2. In nucleotides, the CDR3 is TGTGCCAGCAGCTTGAATATAGCGGGGGCGAGCTACGAGCAGTACTTC. This gives the protein CASSLNIAGASYEQYF.